A single T cell receptor (beta chain) is shown here with its context. The CDR3 is 16 amino acids. J was trimmed by 0 bases and V by 6 bases; bases with no gene match: 5. The germline gives CDR1 LNHDA, CDR2 SQIVND (reference sequence). The sample is drawn from a study of T-cell memory formation after mild COVID-19. TCRdb re-called the 5' RACE reads with MiXCR, one entry per CDR3 protein. The profile covers 500,000 to 650,000 distinct CDR3 sequences, with less than 25% appearing a single time and approximately 8.4% taken by the ten largest. The sample taken for sequencing was PBMCs or a T cell subset sorted from them (not recorded which). The TCR sequence derives from an adult woman who had mild COVID-19 (a few samples of this study predate the infection). Cell type and time point are not known. This sequence joins TRBV19 and TRBJ2-1; 10 bases agree with TRBD2. CDR3: CASRKGLASSYNEQFF. CDR3 bases: TGTGCCAGTAGAAAGGGACTAGCGAGCTCCTACAATGAGCAGTTCTTC. The full variable domain, with the rest looked up from reference TRBV19 and TRBJ2-1, is DGGITQSPKYLFRKEGQNVTLSCEQNLNHDAMYWYRQDPGQGLRLIYYSQIVNDFQKGDIAEGYSVSREKKESFPLTVTSAQKNPTAFYLCASRKGLASSYNEQFFGPGTRLTVL.